This TCR beta chain was obtained from a study of OX40 agonist ivuxolimab in advanced cancers. Study details: Patients achieving partial responses numbered three: one hepatocellular carcinoma case and two cutaneous melanoma cases. Study-wide results and caveats: Determination of antigen specificity was not performed for the expanded peripheral T cells.

Profiled with immunoSEQ multiplex PCR; TCRdb holds only in-frame clones, not every one. The table has about 100,000 clones, 90% seen once. A note on this clone: Its antigen is undetermined.

A history of autoimmune disease or systemic immunosuppression excluded patients. This clonotype originated in an adult with an advanced solid tumor such as melanoma, head and neck, liver or kidney cancer. Specimen: CD4+ or CD8+ T cells sorted from blood, collected in a trial of the OX40 agonist ivuxolimab.

The CDR3 bases are TGTGCCAGCTCACTGCGAGGCTATGGCTACACCTTC. This encodes CASSLRGYGYTF. The rearrangement joins TRBV18 to TRBJ1-2; D gene ambiguous. Germline V lookup: CDR1 KGHSH, CDR2 LQKENI. The CDR3 sequence is 12 residues long. With 4 bases removed from V and 4 bases from J, the gap between germline ends came to 7 bases.